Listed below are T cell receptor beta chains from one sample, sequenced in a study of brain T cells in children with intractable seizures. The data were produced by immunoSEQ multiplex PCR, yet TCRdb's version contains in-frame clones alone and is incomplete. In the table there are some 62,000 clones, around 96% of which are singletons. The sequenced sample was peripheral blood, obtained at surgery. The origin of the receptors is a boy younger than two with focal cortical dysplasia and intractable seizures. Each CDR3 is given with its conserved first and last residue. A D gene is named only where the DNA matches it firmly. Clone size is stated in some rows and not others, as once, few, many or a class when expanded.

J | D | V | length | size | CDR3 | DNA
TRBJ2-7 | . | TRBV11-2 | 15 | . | CASSLESWGGYEQYF | TGTGCCAGCAGCTTAGAAAGTTGGGGTGGGTACGAGCAGTACTTC
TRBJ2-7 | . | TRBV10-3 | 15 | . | CAISESRGPTYEQYF | TGTGCCATCAGTGAGTCTCGGGGACCGACCTACGAGCAGTACTTC
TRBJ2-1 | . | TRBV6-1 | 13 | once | CASSDSSYNEQFF | TGTGCCAGCAGTGACAGCTCCTACAATGAGCAGTTCTTC
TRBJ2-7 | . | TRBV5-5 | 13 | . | CASSSAAAYEQYF | TGTGCCAGCTCGTCGGCCGCCGCCTACGAGCAGTACTTC
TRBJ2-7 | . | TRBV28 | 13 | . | CASSPTGSYEQYF | TGTGCCAGCAGTCCAACAGGTTCCTACGAGCAGTACTTC
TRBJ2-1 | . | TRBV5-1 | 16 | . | CASSLGFRGAHNEQFF | TGCGCCAGCAGCTTAGGGTTCAGGGGCGCACACAATGAGCAGTTCTTC
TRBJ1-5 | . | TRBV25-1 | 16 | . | CASSESKQGDNQPQHF | TGTGCCAGCAGTGAAAGTAAACAGGGAGACAATCAGCCCCAGCATTTT
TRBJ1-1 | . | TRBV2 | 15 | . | CASSEVRTANTEAFF | TGTGCCAGCAGTGAAGTTAGGACAGCGAACACTGAAGCTTTCTTT
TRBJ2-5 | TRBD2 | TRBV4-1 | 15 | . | CASSQLLAGEETQYF | TGCGCCAGCAGCCAATTACTAGCGGGGGAAGAGACCCAGTACTTC
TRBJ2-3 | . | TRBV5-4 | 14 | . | CASSLGFSTDTQYF | TGTGCCAGCAGCTTGGGTTTCAGTACAGATACGCAGTATTTT
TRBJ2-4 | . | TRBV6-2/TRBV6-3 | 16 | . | CASSSGSFGFGNIQYF | TGTGCCAGCAGTTCAGGGAGCTTTGGGTTTGGAAACATTCAGTACTTC
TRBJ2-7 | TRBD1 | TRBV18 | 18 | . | CASSPRGQGARRVDEQYF | TGTGCCAGCTCACCGAGAGGACAGGGGGCCCGCCGGGTGGACGAGCAGTACTTC
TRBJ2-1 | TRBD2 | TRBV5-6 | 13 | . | CALSLAGYNEQFF | TGTGCCTTGTCACTAGCGGGGTACAATGAGCAGTTCTTC
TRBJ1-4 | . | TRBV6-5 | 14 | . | CASSSGPTNEKLFF | TGTGCCAGCAGTTCAGGGCCAACTAATGAAAAACTGTTTTTT
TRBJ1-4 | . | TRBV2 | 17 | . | CASSVLTKQGGNEKLFF | TGTGCCAGCAGTGTATTAACCAAACAGGGAGGTAATGAAAAACTGTTTTTT
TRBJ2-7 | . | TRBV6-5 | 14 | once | CASRPKGGPREQYF | TGTGCCAGCAGACCTAAGGGGGGCCCTAGGGAGCAGTACTTC
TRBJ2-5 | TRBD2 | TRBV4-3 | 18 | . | CASSQDLGLAGGKETQYF | TGCGCCAGCAGCCAAGATTTGGGTCTAGCGGGAGGGAAAGAGACCCAGTACTTC
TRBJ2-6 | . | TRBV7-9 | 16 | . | CASSSYSPSGANVLTF | TGTGCCAGCAGCTCCTACTCCCCCTCTGGGGCCAACGTCCTGACTTTC
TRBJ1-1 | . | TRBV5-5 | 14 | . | CASSPGTTNTEAFF | TGTGCCAGCAGCCCCGGGACAACGAACACTGAAGCTTTCTTT
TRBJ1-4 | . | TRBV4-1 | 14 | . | CASSLTATGEKLFF | TGCGCCAGCAGCCTGACAGCTACGGGTGAAAAACTGTTTTTT
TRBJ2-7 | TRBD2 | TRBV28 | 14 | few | CASSPGLADYEQYF | TGTGCCAGCAGTCCGGGACTAGCGGATTACGAGCAGTACTTC
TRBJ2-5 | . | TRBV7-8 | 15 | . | CASSLAQLFLETQYF | TGTGCCAGCAGCTTAGCGCAACTCTTTCTAGAGACCCAGTACTTC
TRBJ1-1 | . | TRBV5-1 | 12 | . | CASSTDNTEAFF | TGCGCCAGCAGCACAGACAACACTGAAGCTTTCTTT
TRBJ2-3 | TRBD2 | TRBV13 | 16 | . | CASSSGLAGASDTQYF | TGTGCCAGCAGCTCAGGACTAGCGGGAGCATCAGATACGCAGTATTTT
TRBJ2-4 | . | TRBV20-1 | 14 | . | CSASRAIAKNIQYF | TGCAGTGCTAGTAGGGCGATAGCCAAAAACATTCAGTACTTC
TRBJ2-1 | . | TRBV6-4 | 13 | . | CASSADQYNEQFF | TGTGCCAGCAGTGCGGACCAGTACAATGAGCAGTTCTTC
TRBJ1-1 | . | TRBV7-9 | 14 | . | CASSLAQGNTEAFF | TGTGCCAGCAGCTTAGCGCAGGGGAACACTGAAGCTTTCTTT
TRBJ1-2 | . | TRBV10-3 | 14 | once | CAISETTGPYGYTF | TGTGCCATCAGTGAAACGACAGGCCCCTATGGCTACACCTTC
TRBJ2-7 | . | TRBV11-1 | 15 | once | CASSLGGPTHYEQYF | TGTGCCAGCAGCTTAGGGGGACCGACCCACTACGAGCAGTACTTC
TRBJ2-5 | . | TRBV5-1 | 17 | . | CASNPGLTSLYQETQYF | TGCGCCAGCAACCCGGGACTCACAAGCCTTTACCAAGAGACCCAGTACTTC
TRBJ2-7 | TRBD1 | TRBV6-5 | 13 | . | CASSLTGAYEQYF | TGTGCCAGCAGTTTGACAGGGGCCTACGAGCAGTACTTC
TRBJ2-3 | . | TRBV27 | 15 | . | CASSLYSGAPDTQYF | TGTGCCAGCAGTTTATATTCTGGGGCTCCAGATACGCAGTATTTT
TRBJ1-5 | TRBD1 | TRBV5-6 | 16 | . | CASSFGGTGGVKPQHF | TGTGCCAGCAGCTTTGGGGGGACAGGGGGCGTAAAGCCCCAGCATTTT
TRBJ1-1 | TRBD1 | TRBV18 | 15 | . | CASSPLQGRFTEAFF | TGTGCCAGCTCACCCTTACAGGGGAGGTTCACTGAAGCTTTCTTT
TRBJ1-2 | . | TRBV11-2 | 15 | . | CASSSVQGSNYGYTF | TGTGCCAGCAGCTCCGTGCAGGGGTCGAACTATGGCTACACCTTC
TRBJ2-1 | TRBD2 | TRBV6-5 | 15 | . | CASSTLAGGVNEQFF | TGTGCCAGCAGTACCCTAGCGGGGGGGGTGAATGAGCAGTTCTTC
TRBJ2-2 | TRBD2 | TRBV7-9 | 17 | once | CASSSLGLAGNTGELFF | TGTGCCAGCAGCTCCTTGGGACTAGCGGGAAACACCGGGGAGCTGTTTTTT
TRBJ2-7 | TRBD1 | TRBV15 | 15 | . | CATSDRPQGAYEQYF | TGTGCCACCAGCGACCGACCTCAGGGGGCCTACGAGCAGTACTTC
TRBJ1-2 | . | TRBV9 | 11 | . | CASSAGGGYTF | TGTGCCAGCAGCGCGGGGGGGGGCTACACCTTC
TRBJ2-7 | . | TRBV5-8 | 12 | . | CASSSRVWEQYF | TGTGCCAGCAGCTCCCGGGTTTGGGAGCAGTACTTC
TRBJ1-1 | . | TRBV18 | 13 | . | CASSPALNTEAFF | TGTGCCAGCTCACCGGCGCTGAACACTGAAGCTTTCTTT
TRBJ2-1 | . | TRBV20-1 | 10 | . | CSAGYNEQFF | TGCAGTGCTGGGTACAATGAGCAGTTCTTC
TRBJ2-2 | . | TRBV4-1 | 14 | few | CASSQDPNTGELFF | TGCGCCAGCAGCCAAGACCCGAACACCGGGGAGCTGTTTTTT
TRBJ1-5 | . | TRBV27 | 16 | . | CANFQSRDGRNQPQHF | TGTGCCAACTTCCAGTCAAGGGACGGCCGCAATCAGCCCCAGCATTTT
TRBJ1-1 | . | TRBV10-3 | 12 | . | CAIKGGNTEAFF | TGTGCCATCAAGGGGGGGAACACTGAAGCTTTCTTT
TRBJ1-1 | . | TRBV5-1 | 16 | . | CASSLALLYRDTEAFF | TGCGCCAGCAGCTTGGCTCTCTTGTACAGGGACACTGAAGCTTTCTTT
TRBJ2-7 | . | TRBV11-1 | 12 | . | CASSLVSVEQYF | TGTGCCAGCAGCTTAGTGTCTGTGGAGCAGTACTTC
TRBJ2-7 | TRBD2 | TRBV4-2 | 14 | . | CASSQGTSVYEQYF | TGTGCCAGCAGCCAAGGGACTAGCGTCTACGAGCAGTACTTC
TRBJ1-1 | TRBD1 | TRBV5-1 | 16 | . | CASSSEYRGLNTEAFF | TGCGCCAGCAGCTCCGAATACAGGGGGCTGAACACTGAAGCTTTCTTT
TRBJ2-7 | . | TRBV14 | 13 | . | CASSPERRGQQYF | TGTGCCAGCAGCCCCGAGAGGAGGGGGCAGCAGTACTTC
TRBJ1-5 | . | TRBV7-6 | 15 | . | CASSLEGYSNQPQHF | TGTGCCAGCAGCTTAGAAGGATATAGCAATCAGCCCCAGCATTTT
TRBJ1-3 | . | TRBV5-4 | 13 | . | CASSGGAGNTIYF | TGTGCCAGCAGCGGGGGAGCCGGAAACACCATATATTTT
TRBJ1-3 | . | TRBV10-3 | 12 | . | CAISNSGNTIYF | TGTGCCATCAGCAACTCTGGAAACACCATATATTTT
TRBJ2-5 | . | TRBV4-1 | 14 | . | CASSPTQGWETQYF | TGCGCCAGCAGCCCGACCCAGGGTTGGGAGACCCAGTACTTC
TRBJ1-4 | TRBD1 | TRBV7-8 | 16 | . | CASSRHRDRENEKLFF | TGTGCCAGCAGCCGCCACCGGGACAGGGAAAATGAAAAACTGTTTTTT